This entry concerns a single T cell receptor (beta chain). This sample is part of a study of blood T cell repertoires in COVID-19. In the study overall: Sample material is recorded as cDNA or gDNA derived from T cells, B-cell-depleted T cells, or PBMCs.

As originally analysed: Reference gene primer amplification gave estimated nucleated cell counts. Clones were read by immunoSEQ multiplex PCR, and TCRdb kept only the in-frame ones, dropping some. That table gives V, J and clone size, and the DNA gave D and trimming. The sample lists 220,000 or so clones, roughly 86% occurring once. Participant ages covered about 18 to 95 years across about two dozen US areas. Participants reported their clinical history, and cohort assignment relied on those reports. Per germline, CDR1 MNHNS and CDR2 SASEGT. The J segment lost 2 bases and the V segment lost 2 bases, leaving 11 bases of the junction unmatched. This CDR3 region has 18 residues.

The chain has TRBV6-1 and TRBJ2-3; 9 bases match TRBD2. Sequences were obtained from PBMCs or T cells enriched from blood (not recorded which). This clonotype was obtained from a woman aged 45-65 years who had recovered from COVID-19. The CDR3 sequence: CASSELAGARTSTDTQYF. The CDR3 DNA reads TGTGCCAGCAGTGAATTAGCGGGAGCCCGGACATCCACAGATACGCAGTATTTT.